One and the same sample provided the 25 T cell receptor beta chains below, sequenced in a study of response to subunit inactivated influenza vaccine. TCRdb passed the RT-PCR reads through MiXCR, listing each CDR3 protein once. The sample contains hundreds of thousands of distinct CDR3 sequences, about 25% of which appear only once. The material sequenced was CD4+ T cells sorted from PBMCs, taken about 5 days after vaccination. Source of these receptors: a man in his fifties or sixties who received an inactivated influenza vaccine.

The chain has TRBV27 and TRBJ1-6; 9 bases fit TRBD1. Germline V CDR1 and CDR2: MNHEY, SMNVEV (reference sequence). The ends lost 5 bases at V and 7 bases at J; junction bases unmatched: 6. CDR3 length equals 15 residues. CDR3 in DNA: TGTGCCAGCAGTGGCTCCGGGACAGGGAATTCACCCCTCCACTTT. Translating it yields CASSGSGTGNSPLHF.

This clonotype occurred a few times. This chain links TRBV12-3 or TRBV12-4 with TRBJ2-7; the D is unclear. The CDR3 covers 13 residues. Trimming removed 3 bases at V and 6 bases at J, with 12 bases between. The CDR3 loop is CASSFLAGPEQYF. In DNA, the CDR3 is TGTGCCAGCAGTTTCTTAGCCGGGCCCGAGCAGTACTTC.

The J gene is TRBJ2-5, the V gene TRBV29-1, with 14 bases that match TRBD2. The CDR3 is 17 amino acids. With 0 bases clipped from V and 2 bases from J, the junction kept 5 bases outside the gene matches. Germline lookup yields CDR1 SQVTM and CDR2 ANQGSEA. The CDR3 spells CSVEDGTSGSVQETQYF. In DNA form, the CDR3 reads TGCAGCGTTGAAGATGGGACTAGCGGGAGTGTACAAGAGACCCAGTACTTC.

This clonotype appeared a few times. The V gene is TRBV5-5, the J gene TRBJ2-7; 9 bases fit TRBD1. The CDR3 covers 17 residues. Germline CDR1 reads SGHKS; CDR2 reads YYEKEE (reference sequence). J gave up 3 bases and V 1 base, and 11 bases lay outside the gene matches. The CDR3 DNA reads as TGTGCCAGCAGCTTGAGGGTACAGGGGGCTGGGTACTACGAGCAGTACTTC. Amino acids: CASSLRVQGAGYYEQYF. The variable domain in full, completed from reference TRBV5-5 and TRBJ2-7, reads DAGVTQSPTHLIKTRGQQVTLRCSPISGHKSVSWYQQVLGQGPQFIFQYYEKEERGRGNFPDRFSARQFPNYSSELNVNALLLGDSALYLCASSLRVQGAGYYEQYFGPGTRLTVT.

This clonotype was seen only a few times. This sequence joins TRBV5-1 and TRBJ2-3; D may be TRBD1 or TRBD2 (7 bases each). Deletions cut 7 bases from V and 2 bases from J, with 14 bases between. The germline V gene has CDR1 SGHRS and CDR2 YFSETQ. The CDR3 is 14 amino acids. Here the CDR3 DNA reads TGCGCCAGCTCCAGGGGGGGGGCCACAGATACGCAGTATTTT. Its translation: CASSRGGATDTQYF. Complete variable domain (other parts from reference TRBV5-1 and TRBJ2-3): KAGVTQTPRYLIKTRGQQVTLSCSPISGHRSVSWYQQTPGQGLQFLFEYFSETQRNKGNFPGRFSGRQFSNSRSEMNVSTLELGDSALYLCASSRGGATDTQYFGPGTRLTVL.

This clonotype was detected only a few times. The chain employs TRBV5-1 and TRBJ2-7, with 7 bases aligning to TRBD1. CDR1 and CDR2 (germline): SGHRS, YFSETQ. The CDR3 totals 15 residues. Germline trimming cut 0 bases from V and 7 bases from J; bases unmatched to any gene: 10. Here the CDR3 reads CASSLGASGGEEQYF. The CDR3 DNA sequence: TGCGCCAGCAGCTTGGGGGCGTCAGGGGGTGAGGAGCAGTACTTC.

V and J are TRBV28 and TRBJ1-1; 11 bases map to TRBD1. CDR3 length: 17 amino acids. Trimming removed 1 base from V and 3 bases from J; junction bases left unmatched: 7. Germline CDR1 MDHEN, CDR2 SYDVKM. The CDR3 DNA sequence: TGTGCCAGCAGTTTATTGTCAGGGACAGGGGGTGACACTGAAGCTTTCTTT. Its translation: CASSLLSGTGGDTEAFF.

V gene TRBV18 combines with J gene TRBJ2-1; D not resolved. With 11 bases removed from V and 8 bases from J, the gap between germline ends came to 19 bases. Germline CDR1 is KGHSH and CDR2 is LQKENI. The CDR3 is 13 amino acids. The CDR3 DNA follows: TGTGCCGCATCCACCTGGAAGGGCTATGAGCAGTTCTTC. This sequence encodes CAASTWKGYEQFF.

The J gene is TRBJ2-5, the V gene TRBV21-1; the table gives TRBD1 as D, unverified against the DNA. TRBV21-1 is a pseudogene segment. The CDR3 is made up of 14 amino acids. CDR3 sequence: CASHIPRQLETQYF. Here the CDR3 DNA reads TGTGCCAGCCATATACCGCGACAGCTCGAGACCCAGTACTTC.

The sample holds a few counts of this clonotype. The rearrangement joins TRBV5-1 to TRBJ2-1; TRBD2 might be the D (5 bases). The CDR3 length is 13 residues. CDR1 is SGHRS, CDR2 YFSETQ, per germline. The V and J ends lost 1 base and 4 bases respectively, with 6 bases between them. CDR3 residues: CASSLLAYNEQFF. As DNA, the CDR3 is TGCGCCAGCAGCTTGTTAGCGTACAATGAGCAGTTCTTC.

On this clonotype itself: Lacking the conserved final phenylalanine or tryptophan, this CDR3 likely reflects a read error. V usage is TRBV3-1 and J usage is TRBJ1-1, with 7 bases aligning to TRBD1. From germline, CDR1 is LGHDT and CDR2 YNNKEL (reference sequence). The CDR3 totals 14 residues. Trimming at V came to 5 bases and at J to 4 bases, leaving 7 bases not matched to a gene. The chain's CDR3 is CASSSGGVRTEAFS. The CDR3 DNA follows: TGTGCCAGCAGCTCAGGGGGAGTTCGCACTGAAGCTTTCTCT.

This sequence joins TRBV3-1 and TRBJ1-4; D is possibly TRBD1 (5 bases). Germline V gene sequence: CDR1 LGHDT, CDR2 YNNKEL (reference sequence). V lost 3 bases and J 0 bases, leaving 11 bases between the germline ends. CDR3 length: 16 residues. As DNA, the CDR3 is TGTGCCAGCAGCCACGCCGGGACCGCAACTAATGAAAAACTGTTTTTT. Translating gives CASSHAGTATNEKLFF.

Many counts were recorded for this clonotype. This chain links TRBV20-1 with TRBJ1-4; the D gene is possibly TRBD1 (5 bases). There are 12 residues in the CDR3. Trimming removed 6 bases from V and 5 bases from J, with 10 bases in between. Germline lookup yields CDR1 DFQATT and CDR2 SNEGSKA (reference sequence). This chain's CDR3 is CSAQGENEKLFF. As DNA, the CDR3 is TGCAGTGCCCAGGGAGAAAATGAAAAACTGTTTTTT.

The sample holds one count of this clonotype. The genes are TRBV27 and TRBJ2-7; no clear D. V was clipped by 3 bases and J by 4 bases, with 7 bases between them. This CDR3 is built from 12 residues. Germline V gene sequence: CDR1 MNHEY, CDR2 SMNVEV (reference sequence). CDR3 sequence: CASSFYGYEQYF. The CDR3 coding sequence is TGTGCCAGCAGTTTTTACGGATACGAGCAGTACTTC.

A few counts support this clonotype. The chain employs TRBV6-5 and TRBJ1-6; D perhaps matches TRBD1 (5 bases). The CDR3 is made up of 16 amino acids. Trimming shortened V by 0 bases and J by 8 bases, and 14 bases separated the two germline ends. Per the germline V gene, CDR1 is MNHEY and CDR2 is SVGAGI. CDR3 region: CASSYSTGRTYSPLHF. The CDR3 DNA reads TGTGCCAGCAGTTACTCAACCGGACGGACATATTCACCCCTCCACTTT.

V gene TRBV7-2 combines with J gene TRBJ1-1, with D possibly TRBD1 on 5 matching bases. V dropped 0 bases and J dropped 2 bases, with 10 bases sitting between them. The CDR3 has 15 residues. Per the germline V gene, CDR1 is SGHTA and CDR2 is FQGNSA. The CDR3 coding sequence is TGTGCCAGCAGCTTAGCCGGACACCTAAACACTGAAGCTTTCTTT. Protein sequence: CASSLAGHLNTEAFF. Full variable domain (outside the CDR3, taken from reference TRBV7-2 and TRBJ1-1): GAGVSQSPSNKVTEKGKDVELRCDPISGHTALYWYRQSLGQGLEFLIYFQGNSAPDKSGLPSDRFSAERTGGSVSTLTIQRTQQEDSAVYLCASSLAGHLNTEAFFGQGTRLTVV.

The chain joins TRBV29-1 to TRBJ2-1; TRBD2 matches at 8 bases. V was pared by 6 bases and J by 5 bases, with 12 bases of the junction left unmatched. This CDR3 is 15 amino acids long. CDR1 is SQVTM and CDR2 is ANQGSEA in the germline V gene. CDR3 coding DNA: TGCAGCGTCCCTTTAAGGCTAGCGGGTAACAATGAGCAGTTCTTC. This gives the protein CSVPLRLAGNNEQFF.

This chain uses TRBV6-2 or TRBV6-3 with TRBJ2-7; D might be TRBD2 (6 bases). From germline, CDR1 is MNHEY and CDR2 SVGEGT. The CDR3 is made up of 10 amino acids. V was shortened by 5 bases and J by 13 bases, with 12 bases between the two germline ends. The CDR3: CASSNRDFYF. The DNA for the CDR3 is TGTGCCAGCAGTAACCGGGACTTCTACTTC.

CDR3 residues: CASSSMSMGTEAFF. CDR3 nucleotide sequence: TGTGCCAGCAGTTCCATGTCTATGGGCACTGAAGCTTTCTTT. This chain connects TRBV6-5 to TRBJ1-1; D is ambiguous. The CDR3 extends over 14 amino acids. CDR1 is MNHEY, CDR2 SVGAGI, per germline. Trimming pared 4 bases from V and 4 bases from J, leaving 13 bases between.

This clonotype was seen many times. The chain carries TRBV6-2 or TRBV6-3 and TRBJ2-7, with D maybe TRBD1 (6 bases). The germline V gene has CDR1 MNHEY and CDR2 SVGEGT. The CDR3 runs to 11 residues. Trimming removed 6 bases from V and 6 bases from J, with 9 bases in between. CDR3 amino acids: CASRARGEQYF. The CDR3 coding sequence is TGTGCCAGCAGAGCCAGGGGCGAGCAGTACTTC.

The rearrangement joins TRBV4-2 to TRBJ2-1, with 9 bases lining up with TRBD2. V trimming: 4 bases; J trimming: 5 bases; junction bases outside the gene matches: 6. This CDR3 comprises 15 residues. Germline CDR1 and CDR2: LGHNA and YNFKEQ. CDR3 nucleotide sequence: TGTGCCAGCAGCCTAAAAGCGGGAGGCAACAATGAGCAGTTCTTC. Translated, it gives CASSLKAGGNNEQFF.

This chain connects TRBV12-3 or TRBV12-4 to TRBJ2-3; no clear D gene. Trimming cost V 3 bases and J 5 bases, with 12 bases left between them. This CDR3 spans 14 amino acids. CDR3 sequence: CASSFSFVGDTQYF. CDR3 nucleotide sequence: TGTGCCAGCAGTTTTTCTTTTGTAGGAGATACGCAGTATTTT.

V usage is TRBV20-1 and J usage is TRBJ2-7, with 11 bases lining up with TRBD1. After removal of 5 bases from V and 3 bases from J, the junction contained 9 bases not matched to a gene. The CDR3 length is 15 residues. Germline values: CDR1 DFQATT, CDR2 SNEGSKA (reference sequence). The CDR3 DNA reads as TGCAGTGCTCTTCACCCCGGGACAGGGGGCTACGAGCAGTACTTC. Translating it yields CSALHPGTGGYEQYF.

This clonotype was seen a single time. The gene calls are TRBV6-1 and TRBJ2-4; 9 nucleotides line up with TRBD1. The CDR3 runs to 16 residues. CDR1 is MNHNS and CDR2 is SASEGT in the germline V gene. With V trimmed by 6 bases and J by 1 base, 7 bases remained unmatched. In nucleotides, the CDR3 is TGTGCCAGCAGACATCCCGGGACAGGGGCCAAAAACATTCAGTACTTC. Translated: CASRHPGTGAKNIQYF.

This clonotype was counted once. J is TRBJ2-2 and V is TRBV2; 9 nucleotides agree with TRBD2. The CDR3 length is 16 residues. In germline, CDR1 is SNHLY, CDR2 FYNNEI. The J segment lost 1 base and the V segment lost 7 bases, leaving 7 bases of the junction unmatched. The CDR3 reads CASKRLADKNTGELFF. Here the CDR3 DNA reads TGTGCCAGCAAAAGACTAGCGGACAAGAACACCGGGGAGCTGTTTTTT.